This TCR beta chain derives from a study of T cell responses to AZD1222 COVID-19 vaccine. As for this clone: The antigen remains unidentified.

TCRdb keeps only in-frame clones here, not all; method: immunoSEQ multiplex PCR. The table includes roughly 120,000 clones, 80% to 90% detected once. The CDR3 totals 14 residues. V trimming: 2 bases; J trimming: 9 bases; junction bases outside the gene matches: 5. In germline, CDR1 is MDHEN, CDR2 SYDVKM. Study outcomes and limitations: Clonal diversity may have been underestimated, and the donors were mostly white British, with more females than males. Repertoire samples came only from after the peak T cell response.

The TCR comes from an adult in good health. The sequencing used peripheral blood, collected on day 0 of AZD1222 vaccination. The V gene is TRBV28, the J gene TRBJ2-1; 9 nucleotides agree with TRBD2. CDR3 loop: CASSLGGGRGEQFF. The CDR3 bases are TGTGCCAGCAGTTTAGGGGGCGGGAGGGGTGAGCAGTTCTTC.